Listed below are T cell receptor beta chains from one sample, sequenced in a study of blood T cell repertoires in COVID-19. Assay: immunoSEQ multiplex PCR; the TCRdb copy retains only in-frame clones and omits some. In the table there are a few hundred thousand clones, 70% to 90% of which are singletons. The specimen sequenced was PBMCs or T cells enriched from blood (not recorded which). Receptors were obtained from a woman between 18 and 29 years old who had recovered from COVID-19. Both conserved end residues are part of each CDR3. The D gene is left open where the match is weak. Size is stated for part of the rows, as once, few or many counts, or as a class when the clone is expanded.

d_gene: TRBD2
j_gene: TRBJ2-1
v_gene: TRBV15
abundance: -
CDR3aa: CATSALTSGLYNEQFF
CDR3nt: TGTGCCACCAGCGCTCTGACTAGCGGGTTGTACAATGAGCAGTTCTTC

d_gene: -
j_gene: TRBJ1-1
v_gene: TRBV14
abundance: many
CDR3aa: CASRRGNEANTEAFF
CDR3nt: TGTGCCAGCCGAAGGGGGAACGAGGCGAACACTGAAGCTTTCTTT

d_gene: -
j_gene: TRBJ1-1
v_gene: TRBV14
abundance: -
CDR3aa: CASRRSGDTEAFF
CDR3nt: TGTGCCAGCAGACGATCAGGGGACACTGAAGCTTTCTTT

d_gene: TRBD1
j_gene: TRBJ2-1
v_gene: TRBV25-1
abundance: -
CDR3aa: CASSETPDRANEQFF
CDR3nt: TGTGCCAGCAGTGAGACCCCCGACAGGGCCAATGAGCAGTTCTTC

d_gene: -
j_gene: TRBJ1-6
v_gene: TRBV7-2
abundance: few
CDR3aa: CASRPGGTNSPLHF
CDR3nt: TGTGCCAGCAGGCCGGGGGGTACTAATTCACCCCTCCACTTT

d_gene: -
j_gene: TRBJ1-2
v_gene: TRBV18
abundance: -
CDR3aa: CASSLRQDPTNYGYTF
CDR3nt: TGTGCCAGCTCACTTAGACAGGACCCGACTAACTATGGCTACACCTTC

d_gene: TRBD2
j_gene: TRBJ2-7
v_gene: TRBV19
abundance: -
CDR3aa: CASSIAAGDAEQYF
CDR3nt: TGTGCCAGTAGTATCGCAGCGGGAGATGCCGAGCAGTACTTC

d_gene: TRBD1
j_gene: TRBJ2-1
v_gene: TRBV4-1
abundance: -
CDR3aa: CASSQVLLGTGQVFGNEQFF
CDR3nt: TGCGCCAGCAGCCAAGTCTTATTGGGGACAGGGCAGGTTTTTGGGAATGAGCAGTTCTTC

d_gene: TRBD1
j_gene: TRBJ1-2
v_gene: TRBV19
abundance: -
CDR3aa: CASQTTGTGAYGYTF
CDR3nt: TGTGCCAGTCAGACAACCGGCACAGGGGCCTATGGCTACACCTTC

d_gene: -
j_gene: TRBJ1-2
v_gene: TRBV15
abundance: -
CDR3aa: CATSRGSDYGYTF
CDR3nt: TGTGCCACCAGCAGAGGGAGCGACTATGGCTACACCTTC

d_gene: TRBD1
j_gene: TRBJ2-2
v_gene: TRBV5-1
abundance: -
CDR3aa: CASSWDREAGELFF
CDR3nt: TGCGCCAGCAGCTGGGACAGGGAAGCCGGGGAGCTGTTTTTT

d_gene: -
j_gene: TRBJ2-1
v_gene: TRBV5-4
abundance: -
CDR3aa: CASTQARNNEQFF
CDR3nt: TGTGCCAGCACCCAGGCAAGAAACAATGAGCAGTTCTTC

d_gene: -
j_gene: TRBJ1-2
v_gene: TRBV4-1
abundance: -
CDR3aa: CASSQPTEYSNYGYTF
CDR3nt: TGCGCCAGCAGCCAACCGACGGAGTACTCTAACTATGGCTACACCTTC

d_gene: -
j_gene: TRBJ2-1
v_gene: TRBV5-6
abundance: -
CDR3aa: CASSGADSYGEQFF
CDR3nt: TGTGCCAGCAGCGGGGCTGATAGTTACGGTGAGCAGTTCTTC

d_gene: TRBD2
j_gene: TRBJ2-3
v_gene: TRBV9
abundance: few
CDR3aa: CASSVGVREDTQYF
CDR3nt: TGTGCCAGCAGCGTAGGGGTGCGGGAGGATACGCAGTATTTT

d_gene: -
j_gene: TRBJ1-5
v_gene: TRBV12-3/TRBV12-4
abundance: few
CDR3aa: CASGRGSQPQHF
CDR3nt: TGTGCCAGCGGTCGGGGAAGTCAGCCCCAGCATTTT

d_gene: -
j_gene: TRBJ2-3
v_gene: TRBV9
abundance: -
CDR3aa: CASSLWGSSTDTQYF
CDR3nt: TGTGCCAGCAGCCTATGGGGCAGCAGCACAGATACGCAGTATTTT

d_gene: -
j_gene: TRBJ1-2
v_gene: TRBV7-9
abundance: -
CDR3aa: CASSPVRGYGYTF
CDR3nt: TGTGCCAGCAGCCCCGTCCGAGGCTATGGCTACACCTTC

d_gene: TRBD1
j_gene: TRBJ2-1
v_gene: TRBV7-3
abundance: -
CDR3aa: CASSFGQEPAEYFF
CDR3nt: TGTGCCAGCAGCTTCGGACAGGAGCCCGCCGAGTATTTCTTC

d_gene: -
j_gene: TRBJ1-3
v_gene: TRBV13
abundance: -
CDR3aa: CASSIRGLRGNTIYF
CDR3nt: TGTGCCAGCAGCATCAGGGGTCTTCGGGGAAACACCATATATTTT

d_gene: -
j_gene: TRBJ1-1
v_gene: TRBV5-1
abundance: -
CDR3aa: CASSLVGGNTEAFF
CDR3nt: TGCGCCAGCAGCTTGGTCGGGGGGAACACTGAAGCTTTCTTT

d_gene: -
j_gene: TRBJ2-2
v_gene: TRBV7-8
abundance: -
CDR3aa: CASSPPGHHPGELFF
CDR3nt: TGTGCCAGCAGCCCTCCGGGACATCACCCCGGGGAGCTGTTTTTT

d_gene: -
j_gene: TRBJ2-7
v_gene: TRBV30
abundance: -
CDR3aa: CAWSLTGSHEQYF
CDR3nt: TGTGCCTGGAGCCTAACAGGGTCCCACGAGCAGTACTTC

d_gene: -
j_gene: TRBJ1-6
v_gene: TRBV7-9
abundance: -
CDR3aa: CASSTGGENSPLHF
CDR3nt: TGTGCCAGCAGCACCGGGGGAGAGAATTCACCCCTCCACTTT

d_gene: TRBD2
j_gene: TRBJ2-1
v_gene: TRBV19
abundance: -
CDR3aa: CASSIETPTEASGRSHEQFF
CDR3nt: TGTGCCAGTAGTATAGAAACCCCGACCGAGGCTAGCGGGCGTTCCCATGAGCAGTTCTTC

d_gene: TRBD1
j_gene: TRBJ1-5
v_gene: TRBV5-5
abundance: -
CDR3aa: CASSLTGAKGNQPQHF
CDR3nt: TGTGCCAGCAGCCTAACAGGGGCTAAGGGCAATCAGCCCCAGCATTTT

d_gene: -
j_gene: TRBJ1-3
v_gene: TRBV7-6
abundance: -
CDR3aa: CASSLDGGLSGNTIYF
CDR3nt: TGTGCCAGCAGCTTAGACGGGGGTCTCTCTGGAAACACCATATATTTT

d_gene: TRBD1
j_gene: TRBJ1-4
v_gene: TRBV18
abundance: -
CDR3aa: CASSPSPGQGIEKLFF
CDR3nt: TGTGCCAGCTCACCGTCACCGGGACAGGGGATTGAAAAACTGTTTTTT

d_gene: -
j_gene: TRBJ2-3
v_gene: TRBV10-3
abundance: -
CDR3aa: CAISGTDSSTDTQYF
CDR3nt: TGTGCCATCAGTGGGACGGACAGTAGCACAGATACGCAGTATTTT

d_gene: -
j_gene: TRBJ2-1
v_gene: TRBV12-3/TRBV12-4
abundance: -
CDR3aa: CASSLGIGEQFF
CDR3nt: TGTGCCAGCAGCCTCGGGATAGGTGAGCAGTTCTTC

d_gene: TRBD1
j_gene: TRBJ1-1
v_gene: TRBV10-1
abundance: -
CDR3aa: CASSEWTGGTEAFF
CDR3nt: TGCGCCAGCAGTGAGTGGACAGGGGGGACTGAAGCTTTCTTT

d_gene: -
j_gene: TRBJ1-5
v_gene: TRBV19
abundance: -
CDR3aa: CASSISNYGGGQPQHF
CDR3nt: TGTGCCAGTAGTATATCAAACTACGGGGGGGGTCAGCCCCAGCATTTT

d_gene: TRBD1
j_gene: TRBJ1-2
v_gene: TRBV27
abundance: once
CDR3aa: CASRTGGSVDRAHNYGYTF
CDR3nt: TGTGCCAGCCGCACTGGGGGTTCAGTTGACAGGGCTCATAACTATGGCTACACCTTC

d_gene: -
j_gene: TRBJ1-1
v_gene: TRBV19
abundance: few
CDR3aa: CASSVSVSTEAFF
CDR3nt: TGTGCCAGTAGTGTCAGTGTAAGCACTGAAGCTTTCTTT

d_gene: TRBD1
j_gene: TRBJ2-7
v_gene: TRBV2
abundance: -
CDR3aa: CASSGQRDRATYEQYF
CDR3nt: TGTGCCAGCAGTGGCCAGCGGGACAGGGCTACCTACGAGCAGTACTTC